This TCR beta chain derives from a study of graft-versus-host responses after intestinal transplantation. Study-level background: Transplant types were multivisceral, liver-intestinal, or isolated intestinal. After anti-thymocyte globulin induction, recipients took tacrolimus and steroids for three to four years.

Data came from immunoSEQ multiplex PCR; TCRdb stores just in-frame clones and leaves some out. The sample lists tens of thousands of clones, 94% occurring once. As to this clone: The antigen is undetermined.

Trimming removed 0 bases from V and 5 bases from J, with 8 bases in between. This CDR3 is built from 13 residues. Per the germline V gene, CDR1 is SGHDT and CDR2 is YYEEEE. Study-level points and caveats: Across patients carrying graft-donor T cell macrochimerism, allografts held high graft-versus-host to host-versus-graft clonal ratios. Among circulating GvH clones, peak levels were associated with early post-transplant declines in HvG clones.

V gene TRBV5-6 combines with J gene TRBJ2-5, with D possibly being TRBD2 (5 bases). The source is a human donor who was the organ donor for an intestinal transplant. Material: unstimulated CD4+ T cells sorted from spleen or lymph node cells, obtained before transplant. CDR3 in DNA: TGTGCCAGCAGCTTGGCTAGCCTTGAGACCCAGTACTTC. Its translation: CASSLASLETQYF.